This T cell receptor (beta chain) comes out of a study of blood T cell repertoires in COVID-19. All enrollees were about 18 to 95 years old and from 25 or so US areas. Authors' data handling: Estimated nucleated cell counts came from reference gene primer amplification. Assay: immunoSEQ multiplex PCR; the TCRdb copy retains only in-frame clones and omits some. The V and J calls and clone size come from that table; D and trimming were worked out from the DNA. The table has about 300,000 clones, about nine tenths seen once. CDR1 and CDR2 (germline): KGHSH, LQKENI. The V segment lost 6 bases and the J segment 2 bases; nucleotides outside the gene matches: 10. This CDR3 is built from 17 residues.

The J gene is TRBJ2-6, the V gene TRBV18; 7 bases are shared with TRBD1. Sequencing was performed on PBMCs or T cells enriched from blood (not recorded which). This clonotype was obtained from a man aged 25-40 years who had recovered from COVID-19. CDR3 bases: TGTGCCAGCTCCCGGGTAGGACAGGTCGCTGGGGCCAACGTCCTGACTTTC. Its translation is CASSRVGQVAGANVLTF.